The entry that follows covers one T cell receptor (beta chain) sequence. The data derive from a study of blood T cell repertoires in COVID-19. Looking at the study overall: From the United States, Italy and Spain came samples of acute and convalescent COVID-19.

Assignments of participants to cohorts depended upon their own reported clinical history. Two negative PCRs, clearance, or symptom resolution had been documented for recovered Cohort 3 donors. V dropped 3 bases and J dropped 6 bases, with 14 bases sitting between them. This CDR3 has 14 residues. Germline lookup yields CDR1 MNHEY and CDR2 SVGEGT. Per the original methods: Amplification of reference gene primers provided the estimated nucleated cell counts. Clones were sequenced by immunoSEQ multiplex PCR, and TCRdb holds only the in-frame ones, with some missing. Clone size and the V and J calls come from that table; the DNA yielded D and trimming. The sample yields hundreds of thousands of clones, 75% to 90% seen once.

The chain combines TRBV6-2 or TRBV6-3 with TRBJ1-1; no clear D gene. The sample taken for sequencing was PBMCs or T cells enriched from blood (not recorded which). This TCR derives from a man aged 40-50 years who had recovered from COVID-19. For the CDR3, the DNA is TGTGCCAGCAGTTATCGGGTAGCTGAGGCTGAAGCTTTCTTT. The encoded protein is CASSYRVAEAEAFF.